These T cell receptor beta chains were read from a single sample in a study of shared T cell receptors in the human thymus. Sequenced by immunoSEQ multiplex PCR; TCRdb stores in-frame clones only, minus some. The table has about 380,000 clones, around 93% seen once; the top ten hold about 0.02%. Sequenced material: thymocytes. These TCRs come from a human donor. Each CDR3 is given with its conserved first and last residue. Each record gives: clone size, J gene, CDR3 length, V gene, D gene, CDR3 DNA, CDR3 protein. The D gene is left open where the match is weak. Not all rows give a size; the values are once, few, many and, for expanded clones, a class.

>-|TRBJ2-1|15|TRBV10-1|TRBD2
TGCGCCAGCAGTGGTGGGCTAGCGGGACCTGATGAGCAGTTCTTC
CASSGGLAGPDEQFF
>-|TRBJ1-1|12|TRBV6-1|-
TGTGCCAGCAGTGAAGGGGAGTCTGAAGCTTTCTTT
CASSEGESEAFF
>-|TRBJ2-5|16|TRBV28|TRBD2
TGTGCCAGCTTCGGGACTAGCGGGAGAAGAGGGGAGACCCAGTACTTC
CASFGTSGRRGETQYF
>-|TRBJ2-6|19|TRBV4-1|TRBD2
TGCGCCAGCAGCTCGGGACTAGCGGGAGCTCTTTCTGGGGCCAACGTCCTGACTTTC
CASSSGLAGALSGANVLTF
>-|TRBJ2-1|16|TRBV6-4|TRBD2
TGTGCCAGCAGTTCCGGGGGGACTAGTAGTTACAATGAGCAGTTCTTC
CASSSGGTSSYNEQFF
>few|TRBJ1-3|16|TRBV12-2|-
TGTGCAAGTCGCTTAGTAGGCCGTCTCGGTGGAAACACCATATATTTT
CASRLVGRLGGNTIYF
>-|TRBJ2-3|12|TRBV6-5|-
TGTGCCAGCAGGGACCGACGAGATACGCAGTATTTT
CASRDRRDTQYF
>-|TRBJ1-5|16|TRBV19|TRBD1
TGTGCCAGTAGTCCACGACAGGGTTGGGGCAATCAGCCCCAGCATTTT
CASSPRQGWGNQPQHF
>-|TRBJ1-5|16|TRBV27|-
TGTGCCAGCAGTCCTAATTCGAACAGCGTAAATCAGCCCCAGCATTTT
CASSPNSNSVNQPQHF
>-|TRBJ1-3|12|TRBV11-3|-
TGTGCCAGCAGCCGCCCGGGCGACACCATATATTTT
CASSRPGDTIYF
>-|TRBJ2-7|11|TRBV20-1|-
TGCAGTGCTAGGGGGCCTGACGAGCAGTACTTC
CSARGPDEQYF
>once|TRBJ2-7|15|TRBV18|-
TGTGCCAGCTCACTGAGACTAGTCCCCCACTACGAGCAGTACTTC
CASSLRLVPHYEQYF
>-|TRBJ1-2|14|TRBV7-2|TRBD1
TGTGCCAGCAGCTTAGAATCCCGGACAGGTGACTACACCTTC
CASSLESRTGDYTF
>-|TRBJ2-1|14|TRBV10-2|TRBD2
TGCGCCAGCCACACTAGCGGGAGCTGCAATGAGCAGTTCTTC
CASHTSGSCNEQFF
>-|TRBJ1-5|15|TRBV28|-
TGTGCCAGCAGTTCCGGGTCTGGGGGCAATCAGCCCCAGCATTTT
CASSSGSGGNQPQHF
>-|TRBJ2-5|13|TRBV5-4|-
TGTGCCAGCACCCCCTTCCGGGGGGAGACCCAGTACTTC
CASTPFRGETQYF
>-|TRBJ1-2|15|TRBV19|-
TGTGCCAGTATCGGAAGTGAGGTTTATAACTATGGCTACACCTTC
CASIGSEVYNYGYTF
>-|TRBJ1-2|13|TRBV5-8|-
TGTGCCAGCAGCTTTCAGGGAGCTAATGGCTACACCTTC
CASSFQGANGYTF
>-|TRBJ2-7|15|TRBV11-1|TRBD2
TGTGCCAGCAGACACCCGGGACTAGCGAGCCACGAGCAGTACTTC
CASRHPGLASHEQYF
>-|TRBJ2-3|15|TRBV7-9|-
TGTGCCAGCAGCTTAGGGCTAGCCGGGACAGATACGCAGTATTTT
CASSLGLAGTDTQYF
>-|TRBJ1-5|18|TRBV10-3|-
TGTGCCATCAGTGAGTCGGGACCGCTTCGGACAAGCAATCAGCCCCAGCATTTT
CAISESGPLRTSNQPQHF
>-|TRBJ1-2|14|TRBV5-6|TRBD1
TGTGCCAGCAGCTCCCCGGGACAGCACTATGGCTACACCTTC
CASSSPGQHYGYTF
>once|TRBJ2-1|18|TRBV30|TRBD2
TGTGCCTGGAAAGAGTCTAGCGGGAGGTGCCACAACGGCGATGAGCAGTTCTTC
CAWKESSGRCHNGDEQFF
>-|TRBJ2-3|13|TRBV10-3|-
TGTGCCATCAGTGCGGCTAGTTCAGATACGCAGTATTTT
CAISAASSDTQYF
>-|TRBJ1-1|14|TRBV15|-
TGTGCCACCAGCAGACAGATCGGGTACACTGAAGCTTTCTTT
CATSRQIGYTEAFF
>-|TRBJ2-7|18|TRBV5-1|TRBD2
TGCGCCAGCAGCTTGGAATCGACTAGCGGGATTGGAGCCTACGAGCAGTACTTC
CASSLESTSGIGAYEQYF
>-|TRBJ1-1|13|TRBV27|-
TGTGCCAGCAGTTTAGGGACACTCACTGAAGCTTTCTTT
CASSLGTLTEAFF
>-|TRBJ2-3|19|TRBV7-8|TRBD2
TGTGCCAGCAGCTTAGCGGAAAATAGGACGGGAGGGCCACCAGATACGCAGTATTTT
CASSLAENRTGGPPDTQYF
>-|TRBJ2-7|16|TRBV28|-
TGTGCCAGCATCCCTTATCCCTTGGAAGAGGTCCACGAGCAGTACTTC
CASIPYPLEEVHEQYF
>-|TRBJ2-1|18|TRBV28|TRBD2
TGTGCCAGCAGTGTCAGGACCGGGACTAGCGCCCAAAGGAATGAGCAGTTCTTC
CASSVRTGTSAQRNEQFF
>-|TRBJ2-7|15|TRBV5-6|TRBD1
TGTGCCAGCAGCTTTGGGGGGACAGGAACCTACGAGCAGTACTTC
CASSFGGTGTYEQYF
>-|TRBJ2-2|19|TRBV27|TRBD1
TGTGCCAGCACGCTAGGGGTAGGGACAGGGGGGTCGAACACCGGGGAGCTGTTTTTT
CASTLGVGTGGSNTGELFF
>-|TRBJ1-2|13|TRBV5-1|-
TGCGCCAGCTCCCGGGGGGGCAACTATGGCTACACCTTC
CASSRGGNYGYTF
>-|TRBJ2-1|16|TRBV7-6|-
TGTGCCAGCAGGCGCCTTAGGGACTTGAAAGGCGATGAGCAGTTCTTC
CASRRLRDLKGDEQFF
>-|TRBJ2-1|11|TRBV7-9|-
TGTGCCAGCAGACCAATGATCAAACGAATCTTC
CASRPMIKRIF
>-|TRBJ1-2|14|TRBV29-1|-
TGCAGCGTTGAAGAATCGGGGGCCGGGCGGGGCTACACCTTC
CSVEESGAGRGYTF
>-|TRBJ2-7|11|TRBV20-1|-
TGCAGTGCAGGGTTTTGGTACGAGCAGTACTTC
CSAGFWYEQYF
>once|TRBJ2-2|17|TRBV18|TRBD2
TGTGCCAGCTCACAAAGAGCGGGAGGGCCCGACACCGGGGAGCTGTTTTTT
CASSQRAGGPDTGELFF
>-|TRBJ1-2|14|TRBV19|-
TGTGCCAGTAGTAGACCCCACCTTAACTATGGCTACACCTTC
CASSRPHLNYGYTF
>-|TRBJ2-3|16|TRBV27|-
TGTGCCAGCAGTGGGTACGGGGCGGGAAGATCCGATACGCAGTATTTT
CASSGYGAGRSDTQYF
>few|TRBJ1-1|13|TRBV6-4|-
TGTGCCAGCAGTGACGGAGGACAGTCCGAAGCTTTCTTT
CASSDGGQSEAFF
>-|TRBJ1-5|14|TRBV19|-
TGTGCCACCCACAGTTCCTCTAGCAATCAGCCCCAGCATTTT
CATHSSSSNQPQHF
>-|TRBJ2-5|18|TRBV13|TRBD2
TGTGCCAGCAGCCTACTAGCGGGATCCCTGACGAACCAAGAGACCCAGTACTTC
CASSLLAGSLTNQETQYF
>-|TRBJ2-1|17|TRBV12-5|TRBD1
TGTGCTAGTGCCAACGAACAGGGGATTAGCTCCTACAATGAGCAGTTCTTC
CASANEQGISSYNEQFF
>-|TRBJ2-7|15|TRBV6-5|TRBD2
TGTGCCAGCAGCCGGGGGACTAGCGGCTCCTACGAGCAGTACTTC
CASSRGTSGSYEQYF
>-|TRBJ1-1|13|TRBV5-6|-
TGTGCCAGCAGCCTTGGCGAGAACACTGAAGCTTTCTTT
CASSLGENTEAFF
>-|TRBJ2-1|16|TRBV19|-
TGTGCCAGTAGTATAGATCCGGGATCTAGGTATCATGAGCAGTTCTTC
CASSIDPGSRYHEQFF
>-|TRBJ2-3|17|TRBV4-2|TRBD1
TGTGCCAGCAGCCCAATCCCCGACAGGGAAGGGACAGATACGCAGTATTTT
CASSPIPDREGTDTQYF
>-|TRBJ2-7|13|TRBV6-1|-
TGTGCCAGCAGTGCGGGTGACCCCTACGAGCAGTACTTC
CASSAGDPYEQYF